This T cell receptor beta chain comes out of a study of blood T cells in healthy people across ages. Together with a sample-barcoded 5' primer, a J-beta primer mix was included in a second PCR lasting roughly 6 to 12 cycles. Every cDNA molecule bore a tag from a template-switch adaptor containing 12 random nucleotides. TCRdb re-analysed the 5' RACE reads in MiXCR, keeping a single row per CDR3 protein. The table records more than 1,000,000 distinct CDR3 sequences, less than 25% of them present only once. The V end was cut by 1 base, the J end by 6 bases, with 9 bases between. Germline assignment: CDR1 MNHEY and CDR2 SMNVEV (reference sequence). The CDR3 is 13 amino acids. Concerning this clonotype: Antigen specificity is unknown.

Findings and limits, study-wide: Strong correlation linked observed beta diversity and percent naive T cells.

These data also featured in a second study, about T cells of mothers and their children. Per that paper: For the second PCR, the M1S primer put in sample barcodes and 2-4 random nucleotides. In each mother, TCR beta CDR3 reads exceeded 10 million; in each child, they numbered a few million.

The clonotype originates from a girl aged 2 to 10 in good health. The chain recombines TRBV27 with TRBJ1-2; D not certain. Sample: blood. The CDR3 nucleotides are TGTGCCAGCAGTTTATGGGTTGGGAATGGCTACACCTTC. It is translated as CASSLWVGNGYTF.